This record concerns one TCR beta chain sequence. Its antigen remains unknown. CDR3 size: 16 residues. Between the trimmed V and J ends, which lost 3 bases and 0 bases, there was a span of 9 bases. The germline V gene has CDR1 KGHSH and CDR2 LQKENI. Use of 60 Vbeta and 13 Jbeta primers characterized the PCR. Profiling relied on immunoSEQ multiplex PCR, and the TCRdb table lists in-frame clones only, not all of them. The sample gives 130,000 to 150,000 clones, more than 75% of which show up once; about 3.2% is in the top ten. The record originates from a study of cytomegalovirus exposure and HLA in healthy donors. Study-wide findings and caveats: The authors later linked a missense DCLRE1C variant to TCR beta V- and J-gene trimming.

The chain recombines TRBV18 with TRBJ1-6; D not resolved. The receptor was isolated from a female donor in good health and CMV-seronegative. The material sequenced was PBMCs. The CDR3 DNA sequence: TGTGCCAGCTCACCGGCGGTTAGCTCCTATAATTCACCCCTCCACTTT. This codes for CASSPAVSSYNSPLHF.